These 6 T cell receptor beta chains were all obtained from the same sample, sequenced in a study of vaccination effects on CD4 cells after COVID-19. Isolating CD4+ T cells followed roughly ten days of culture. Vaccination of participants consisted of two doses of either the BNT162b2 or mRNA-1273 vaccine. No antigen is known for these receptors. Measured with immunoSEQ multiplex PCR; TCRdb has only the in-frame clones, and not every one. The repertoire holds fewer than 85,000 clones, 74% seen once, with about 2.3% in the top ten. Sequencing used CD4+ T cells from PBMCs cultured without peptide, obtained after COVID-19 vaccination. Source of these receptors: a human donor who received a COVID-19 vaccine.

This sequence joins TRBV2 and TRBJ2-2; 12 nucleotides agree with TRBD2. After removal of 5 bases from V and 7 bases from J, the junction contained 8 bases not matched to a gene. Germline CDR1 SNHLY, CDR2 FYNNEI. The CDR3 covers 16 residues. CDR3 DNA: TGTGCCAGCAGTTCCCCTAGCGGGGGGGCCATCGGGGAGCTGTTTTTT. Amino acids: CASSSPSGGAIGELFF.

V gene TRBV28 combines with J gene TRBJ2-7; D is possibly TRBD1 (7 bases). This CDR3 is built from 15 residues. V dropped 5 bases and J dropped 4 bases, with 18 bases sitting between them. CDR1 MDHEN and CDR2 SYDVKM come from the germline V gene. DNA for the CDR3: TGTGCCAGCAGTGTGGCAGGGGGGAATAGTTACGAGCAGTACGTC. Translating it yields CASSVAGGNSYEQYV.

This chain joins TRBV7-3 and TRBJ2-1; D unresolved. This CDR3 contains 13 residues. The germline V and J ends were trimmed by 3 bases and 2 bases, with 5 bases remaining between them. Germline V gene data show CDR1 as SGHTA and CDR2 as FQGTGA. Written as DNA, the CDR3 is TGTGCCAGCAGCTTTACTACCTACAATGAGCAGTTCTTC. Translated, it gives CASSFTTYNEQFF.

This chain uses TRBV5-4 with TRBJ2-5; either TRBD1 or TRBD2 may supply D (5 bases each). This CDR3 region has 14 residues. Germline V CDR1 and CDR2: SGHNT, YYREEE (reference sequence). Deletions cut 4 bases from V and 5 bases from J, with 15 bases between. The CDR3 DNA sequence: TGTGCCAGCAGCCAATCCATGGGGGTGGAGACCCAGTACTTC. It translates to CASSQSMGVETQYF.

In its sample, this clone was seen once. The chain carries TRBV2 and TRBJ2-5, with TRBD1 matching over 10 bases. This CDR3 is 15 amino acids long. V lost 4 bases and J lost 4; bases outside the gene matches: 6. Germline CDR1 is SNHLY and CDR2 is FYNNEI. CDR3 in DNA: TGTGCCAGCAGTGTTGACAGGGGGCTAGCAGAGACCCAGTACTTC. Protein: CASSVDRGLAETQYF.

The chain joins TRBV7-3 to TRBJ2-2; 13 nucleotides line up with TRBD2. Germline values: CDR1 SGHTA, CDR2 FQGTGA. The CDR3 sequence is 18 residues long. V was clipped by 5 bases and J by 6 bases; unmatched bases: 12. CDR3: CASSLTGTSGAASGELFF. The CDR3, as DNA: TGTGCCAGCAGCCTCACCGGGACTAGCGGGGCCGCATCCGGGGAGCTGTTTTTT. The full variable domain, in which reference TRBV7-3 and TRBJ2-2 provide the parts outside the CDR3, is GAGVSQTPSNKVTEKGKYVELRCDPISGHTALYWYRQSLGQGPEFLIYFQGTGAADDSGLPNDRFFAVRPEGSVSTLKIQRTERGDSAVYLCASSLTGTSGAASGELFFGEGSRLTVL.